The 8 T cell receptor beta chains reported below all come from one sample, sequenced in a study of control samples from healthy donors and cancer patients. The data were produced by immunoSEQ multiplex PCR, yet TCRdb's version contains in-frame clones alone and is incomplete. The sample has about 200,000 clones, around 93% seen once. Sequenced material: blood. The origin of the receptors is a man under 40 in good health.

The gene calls are TRBV3-1 (or the pseudogene TRBV3-2) and TRBJ1-2; 8 nucleotides line up with TRBD1. With V trimmed by 3 bases and J by 6 bases, 3 bases remained unmatched. This CDR3 has 13 amino acids. Germline CDR1 reads LGHDT; CDR2 reads YNNKEL (reference sequence). This CDR3 reads CASSHPTGDGYTF. In nucleotides, the CDR3 is TGTGCCAGCAGCCACCCGACAGGGGATGGCTACACCTTC.

CDR3 residues: CASMVGSDTQYF. Here the CDR3 DNA reads TGCGCCAGCATGGTGGGCTCAGATACGCAGTATTTT. The rearrangement links TRBV5-1 to TRBJ2-3; D is ambiguous. CDR1 is SGHRS and CDR2 is YFSETQ in the germline V gene. This CDR3 comprises 12 residues. The V and J ends lost 6 bases and 4 bases respectively, with 9 bases between them.

This clone was seen a few times. The chain employs TRBV7-6 and TRBJ2-3; D unresolved. Germline assignment: CDR1 SGHVS and CDR2 FNYEAQ. The CDR3 runs to 14 residues. Trimming left V 4 bases short and J 0 bases short, with 8 bases between. The CDR3 DNA reads as TGTGCCAGCAGCTCCCGTGCTAGCACAGATACGCAGTATTTT. It specifies CASSSRASTDTQYF.

The rearrangement links TRBV4-1 to TRBJ2-7; D possibly corresponds to TRBD1 (6 bases). The CDR3 has 14 residues. Germline CDR1 MGHRA, CDR2 YSYEKL. V shed 0 bases and J shed 4 bases, with 10 bases lying between them. As DNA, the CDR3 is TGCGCCAGCAGCCAAGAGGGGGCGCGATACGAGCAGTACTTC. Translated: CASSQEGARYEQYF.

The CDR3 loop is CASSLTTSLAKNIQYF. CDR3 DNA sequence: TGCGCCAGCAGCTTGACGACAAGTCTAGCCAAAAACATTCAGTACTTC. The J gene is TRBJ2-4, the V gene TRBV5-1; D remains unclear. Trimming removed 1 base at V and 0 bases at J, with 11 bases between. From germline, CDR1 is SGHRS and CDR2 YFSETQ. This CDR3 contains 16 residues.

This rearrangement joins TRBV11-2 to TRBJ1-5, with unresolved D. Germline V gives CDR1 SGHAT, CDR2 FQNNGV. The length of the CDR3 is 13 residues. Trimming stripped 0 bases from V and 4 bases from J, with 4 bases between. CDR3 in amino acids: CASSLDMNQPQHF. DNA of the CDR3: TGTGCCAGCAGCTTAGATATGAATCAGCCCCAGCATTTT. The full variable domain, with the rest looked up from reference TRBV11-2 and TRBJ1-5, is EAGVAQSPRYKIIEKRQSVAFWCNPISGHATLYWYQQILGQGPKLLIQFQNNGVVDDSQLPKDRFSAERLKGVDSTLKIQPAKLEDSAVYLCASSLDMNQPQHFGDGTRLSIL.

The chain combines TRBV10-3 with TRBJ1-1, with D possibly matching TRBD1 (6 bases). Germline V CDR1 and CDR2: ENHRY, SYGVKD. The CDR3 is 14 amino acids. V dropped 6 bases and J dropped 4 bases, with 15 bases sitting between them. The CDR3 DNA sequence: TGTGCCATCAGAGAGGGGGACGTTTCCACTGAAGCTTTCTTT. Amino acids: CAIREGDVSTEAFF.

This sequence joins TRBV30 and TRBJ2-2; D gene ambiguous. The germline CDR1 and CDR2 sequences are GTSNPN and SVGIG (reference sequence). The V end was cut by 3 bases, the J end by 4 bases, with 9 bases between. The CDR3 consists of 13 residues. CDR3 sequence (DNA): TGTGCCTGGAGACAAACTCGCACCGGGGAGCTGTTTTTT. It translates to CAWRQTRTGELFF. Supplemented by reference TRBV30 and TRBJ2-2, the full variable domain reads SQTIHQWPATLVQPVGSPLSLECTVEGTSNPNLYWYRQAAGRGLQLLFYSVGIGQISSEVPQNLSASRPQDRQFILSSKKLLLSDSGFYLCAWRQTRTGELFFGEGSRLTVL.